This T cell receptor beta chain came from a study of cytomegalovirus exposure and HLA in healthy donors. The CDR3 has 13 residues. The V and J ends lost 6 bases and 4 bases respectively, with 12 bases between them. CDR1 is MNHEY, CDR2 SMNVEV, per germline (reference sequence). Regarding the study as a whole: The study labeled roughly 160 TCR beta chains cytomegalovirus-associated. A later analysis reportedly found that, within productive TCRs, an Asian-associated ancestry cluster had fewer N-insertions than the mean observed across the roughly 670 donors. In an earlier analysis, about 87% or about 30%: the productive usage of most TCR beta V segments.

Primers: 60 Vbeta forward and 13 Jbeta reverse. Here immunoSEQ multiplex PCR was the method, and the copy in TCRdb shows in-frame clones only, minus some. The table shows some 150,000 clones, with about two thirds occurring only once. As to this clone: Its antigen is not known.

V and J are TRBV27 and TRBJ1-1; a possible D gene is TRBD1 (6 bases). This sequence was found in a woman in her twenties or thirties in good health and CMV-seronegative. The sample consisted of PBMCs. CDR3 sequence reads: CASRATGFTEAFF. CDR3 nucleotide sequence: TGTGCCAGCAGAGCCACAGGGTTCACTGAAGCTTTCTTT.